The entry below gives a single T cell receptor (beta chain) sequence along with its context. Its antigen is unidentified. Germline V gene data show CDR1 as SQVTM and CDR2 as ANQGSEA. The CDR3 has 13 amino acids. V lost 5 bases, J lost 0 bases, and 10 bases lay in between. This entry is derived from a study of T cell repertoires in cytomegalovirus infection. TCRdb redid the calling of the reads with MiXCR, one entry per CDR3 protein. The sample carries about 400,000 distinct CDR3 sequences, less than 20% recorded once. Study findings and constraints: In two of eight donors, the top clonotype was HLA-C-restricted CMV-specific.

The origin of this receptor is a human donor in good health (CMV status not recorded). Some clones in this sample may be carry-over from other donors' samples. The chain has TRBV29-1 and TRBJ1-1; weak D call: TRBD1 (5 bases). Sequencing was done on a sample of PBMCs. Here the CDR3 DNA reads TGCAGCGTTAAACAGGACATGAACACTGAAGCTTTCTTT. Protein: CSVKQDMNTEAFF. The complete variable domain, with remaining parts taken from reference TRBV29-1 and TRBJ1-1, reads SAVISQKPSRDICQRGTSLTIQCQVDSQVTMMFWYRQQPGQSLTLIATANQGSEATYESGFVIDKFPISRPNLTFSTLTVSNMSPEDSSIYLCSVKQDMNTEAFFGQGTRLTVV.